The present TCR beta chain was sequenced within a study of long-term antiretroviral therapy in people with HIV. Whole-study findings and limits: Data on ART adherence, viral resistance or therapy changes were unavailable.

V lost 8 bases and J 0 bases, leaving 8 bases between the germline ends. The CDR3 spans 13 residues. Germline CDR1 ENHRY, CDR2 SYGVKD. This was the immunoSEQ v3.0 assay at survey level. The assay was immunoSEQ multiplex PCR, and TCRdb's table has in-frame clones only and misses some. The data show fewer than 30,000 clones, roughly four fifths seen once. Of note for this clone: The target antigen is unknown.

The chain couples TRBV10-3 to TRBJ1-3; D may be TRBD1 (6 bases). This TCR derives from a man aged 30-40 years with HIV. Sequences were derived from unsorted PBMCs, sampled 0.7 years before starting antiretroviral therapy. CDR3: CAIGGLSGNTIYF. CDR3 DNA: TGTGCCATCGGGGGGCTCTCTGGAAACACCATATATTTT.